This T cell receptor beta chain was obtained from a study of blood T cell repertoires in COVID-19. The V end lost 2 bases, the J end lost 2 bases, and 9 bases lay between the germline ends. The CDR3 contains 14 residues. Germline CDR1 and CDR2: LNHNV and YYDKDF (reference sequence). Sequenced by immunoSEQ multiplex PCR; TCRdb stores in-frame clones only, minus some. The repertoire holds 300,000 to 400,000 clones, with under 95% as singletons. The TCR sequence derives from a woman between 18 and 29 years old who had recovered from COVID-19. The chain is built from TRBV15 and TRBJ2-5; D call uncertain. Sequencing was done on a sample of peripheral blood. The CDR3 spells CATSRKARQETQYF. The CDR3 nucleotides are TGTGCCACCAGCAGAAAGGCTAGACAAGAGACCCAGTACTTC.